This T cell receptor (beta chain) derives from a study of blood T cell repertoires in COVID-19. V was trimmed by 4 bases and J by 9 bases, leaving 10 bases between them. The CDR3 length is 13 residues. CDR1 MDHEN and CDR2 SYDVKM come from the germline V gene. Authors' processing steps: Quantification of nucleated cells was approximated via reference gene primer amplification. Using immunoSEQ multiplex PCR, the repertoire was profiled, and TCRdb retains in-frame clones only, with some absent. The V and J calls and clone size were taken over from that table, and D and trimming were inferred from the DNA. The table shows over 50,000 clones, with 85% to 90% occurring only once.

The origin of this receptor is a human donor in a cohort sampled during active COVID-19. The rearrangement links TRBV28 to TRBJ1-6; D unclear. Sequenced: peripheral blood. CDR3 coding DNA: TGTGCCAGCAGTTCTCGGCGGTCTTCACCCCTCCACTTT. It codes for CASSSRRSSPLHF.